The TCR beta chain described here comes from a study of T cell responses to AZD1222 COVID-19 vaccine (dated by TCRdb to the early 2020s). Regarding the study in general: AZD1222 recipients with second doses at about 4 weeks or about 12 weeks were pooled, because spike-specific TCR depth and breadth did not differ between schedules. Trial participants were enrolled by age into subgroups of 18-55, 56-69 and 70-plus years, and about 150, 27 and 61 TCR-sequenced participants, respectively, were included in these subgroups. TCR sequencing was performed for 233 trial participants, of whom some 200 were given two doses of AZD1222 and some 25 were given two doses of MenACWY control vaccine.

The germline V gene (reference sequence) supplies CDR1 GTSNPN and CDR2 SVGIG. The junction shows trimming of 2 bases on V and 0 bases on J, and the gene matches do not reach 14 bases of it. The CDR3 runs 18 amino acids, cysteine and phenylalanine included. The sequence is cut down to CDR3 DNA, 54 bases in frame from base 1. The CDR3 regions of human TCRbeta chains were analyzed by immunosequencing. The authors processed their data as follows. TCRs in the repertoires were matched against a reference library of SARS-CoV-2-specific TCRs that had been generated with the MIRA antigen-specificity platform. Breadth meant the fraction of unique TCRs that were SARS-CoV-2-associated, whereas depth meant the fraction of total T cells that were SARS-CoV-2-associated. Each spike-specific TCR was assigned to its reactive spike region and to a CD4 or CD8 class using the MIRA data. Log10-transformed breadth and depth values were compared by one-way ANOVA with Sidak's multiple comparisons tests. Held by TCRdb, this immuneACCESS table contains in-frame sequences only and omits some clones. Under half of the omission traces to an unresolved V gene where checked; the cause of the rest is unknown. From that table come the V and J calls and clone size; the DNA was used to work out D and trimming. The sample table lists almost 65,000 clones, over 80% of them with a count of one. The ten largest clones take up less than 9.5% of the sample.

Overall study results and their limits: Conclusions about previously exposed vaccinees are limited because only five or six AZD1222 recipients were SARS-CoV-2 seropositive at baseline. Reportedly, close to half of the unique spike-specific TCRs recognized epitopes lying outside the regions that are mutated in the B.1.351 and B.1.1.7 variants. No day 14 peak-response samples were available, so repertoires were characterized only after the peak T cell response. The 56-69-year group was small, and its depth increase did not reach significance, likely because of low power. After two AZD1222 doses, spike-specific TCR breadth and depth were significantly higher than at day 0 and than in MenACWY recipients. CD4 TCRs associated with the vaccine covered the entire spike protein, and the dominant responses were in regions 160-218 and 743-854. Participants were mostly white British, with more females than males. The authors suggested clonal diversity may have been underestimated.

This clone was seen once. The antigen it binds to is not known. No per-base quality is available; no much larger clone lies one base away. Taken with the paper, the label for time point translates to: baseline before first vaccination. Vaccinee samples were obtained from the UK trials COV001 and COV002, which included a single-blind randomized controlled phase 2/3 trial of AZD1222 (ChAdOx1 nCoV-19) in healthy adults. For TCRbeta chain sequencing, PBMC samples were collected from trial participants at day 0 and at day 28 after the second dose. The receptor's source is an adult in good health. The chain employs TRBV30 and TRBJ1-2; 8 central bases correspond to TRBD1. The sample in question was peripheral blood, obtained on day 0 of AZD1222 vaccination. The CDR3 protein is CAWSSPLQGARANYGYTF. Here is the DNA: TGTGCCTGGAGTTCGCCCCTCCAGGGGGCGCGAGCTAACTATGGCTACACCTTC.